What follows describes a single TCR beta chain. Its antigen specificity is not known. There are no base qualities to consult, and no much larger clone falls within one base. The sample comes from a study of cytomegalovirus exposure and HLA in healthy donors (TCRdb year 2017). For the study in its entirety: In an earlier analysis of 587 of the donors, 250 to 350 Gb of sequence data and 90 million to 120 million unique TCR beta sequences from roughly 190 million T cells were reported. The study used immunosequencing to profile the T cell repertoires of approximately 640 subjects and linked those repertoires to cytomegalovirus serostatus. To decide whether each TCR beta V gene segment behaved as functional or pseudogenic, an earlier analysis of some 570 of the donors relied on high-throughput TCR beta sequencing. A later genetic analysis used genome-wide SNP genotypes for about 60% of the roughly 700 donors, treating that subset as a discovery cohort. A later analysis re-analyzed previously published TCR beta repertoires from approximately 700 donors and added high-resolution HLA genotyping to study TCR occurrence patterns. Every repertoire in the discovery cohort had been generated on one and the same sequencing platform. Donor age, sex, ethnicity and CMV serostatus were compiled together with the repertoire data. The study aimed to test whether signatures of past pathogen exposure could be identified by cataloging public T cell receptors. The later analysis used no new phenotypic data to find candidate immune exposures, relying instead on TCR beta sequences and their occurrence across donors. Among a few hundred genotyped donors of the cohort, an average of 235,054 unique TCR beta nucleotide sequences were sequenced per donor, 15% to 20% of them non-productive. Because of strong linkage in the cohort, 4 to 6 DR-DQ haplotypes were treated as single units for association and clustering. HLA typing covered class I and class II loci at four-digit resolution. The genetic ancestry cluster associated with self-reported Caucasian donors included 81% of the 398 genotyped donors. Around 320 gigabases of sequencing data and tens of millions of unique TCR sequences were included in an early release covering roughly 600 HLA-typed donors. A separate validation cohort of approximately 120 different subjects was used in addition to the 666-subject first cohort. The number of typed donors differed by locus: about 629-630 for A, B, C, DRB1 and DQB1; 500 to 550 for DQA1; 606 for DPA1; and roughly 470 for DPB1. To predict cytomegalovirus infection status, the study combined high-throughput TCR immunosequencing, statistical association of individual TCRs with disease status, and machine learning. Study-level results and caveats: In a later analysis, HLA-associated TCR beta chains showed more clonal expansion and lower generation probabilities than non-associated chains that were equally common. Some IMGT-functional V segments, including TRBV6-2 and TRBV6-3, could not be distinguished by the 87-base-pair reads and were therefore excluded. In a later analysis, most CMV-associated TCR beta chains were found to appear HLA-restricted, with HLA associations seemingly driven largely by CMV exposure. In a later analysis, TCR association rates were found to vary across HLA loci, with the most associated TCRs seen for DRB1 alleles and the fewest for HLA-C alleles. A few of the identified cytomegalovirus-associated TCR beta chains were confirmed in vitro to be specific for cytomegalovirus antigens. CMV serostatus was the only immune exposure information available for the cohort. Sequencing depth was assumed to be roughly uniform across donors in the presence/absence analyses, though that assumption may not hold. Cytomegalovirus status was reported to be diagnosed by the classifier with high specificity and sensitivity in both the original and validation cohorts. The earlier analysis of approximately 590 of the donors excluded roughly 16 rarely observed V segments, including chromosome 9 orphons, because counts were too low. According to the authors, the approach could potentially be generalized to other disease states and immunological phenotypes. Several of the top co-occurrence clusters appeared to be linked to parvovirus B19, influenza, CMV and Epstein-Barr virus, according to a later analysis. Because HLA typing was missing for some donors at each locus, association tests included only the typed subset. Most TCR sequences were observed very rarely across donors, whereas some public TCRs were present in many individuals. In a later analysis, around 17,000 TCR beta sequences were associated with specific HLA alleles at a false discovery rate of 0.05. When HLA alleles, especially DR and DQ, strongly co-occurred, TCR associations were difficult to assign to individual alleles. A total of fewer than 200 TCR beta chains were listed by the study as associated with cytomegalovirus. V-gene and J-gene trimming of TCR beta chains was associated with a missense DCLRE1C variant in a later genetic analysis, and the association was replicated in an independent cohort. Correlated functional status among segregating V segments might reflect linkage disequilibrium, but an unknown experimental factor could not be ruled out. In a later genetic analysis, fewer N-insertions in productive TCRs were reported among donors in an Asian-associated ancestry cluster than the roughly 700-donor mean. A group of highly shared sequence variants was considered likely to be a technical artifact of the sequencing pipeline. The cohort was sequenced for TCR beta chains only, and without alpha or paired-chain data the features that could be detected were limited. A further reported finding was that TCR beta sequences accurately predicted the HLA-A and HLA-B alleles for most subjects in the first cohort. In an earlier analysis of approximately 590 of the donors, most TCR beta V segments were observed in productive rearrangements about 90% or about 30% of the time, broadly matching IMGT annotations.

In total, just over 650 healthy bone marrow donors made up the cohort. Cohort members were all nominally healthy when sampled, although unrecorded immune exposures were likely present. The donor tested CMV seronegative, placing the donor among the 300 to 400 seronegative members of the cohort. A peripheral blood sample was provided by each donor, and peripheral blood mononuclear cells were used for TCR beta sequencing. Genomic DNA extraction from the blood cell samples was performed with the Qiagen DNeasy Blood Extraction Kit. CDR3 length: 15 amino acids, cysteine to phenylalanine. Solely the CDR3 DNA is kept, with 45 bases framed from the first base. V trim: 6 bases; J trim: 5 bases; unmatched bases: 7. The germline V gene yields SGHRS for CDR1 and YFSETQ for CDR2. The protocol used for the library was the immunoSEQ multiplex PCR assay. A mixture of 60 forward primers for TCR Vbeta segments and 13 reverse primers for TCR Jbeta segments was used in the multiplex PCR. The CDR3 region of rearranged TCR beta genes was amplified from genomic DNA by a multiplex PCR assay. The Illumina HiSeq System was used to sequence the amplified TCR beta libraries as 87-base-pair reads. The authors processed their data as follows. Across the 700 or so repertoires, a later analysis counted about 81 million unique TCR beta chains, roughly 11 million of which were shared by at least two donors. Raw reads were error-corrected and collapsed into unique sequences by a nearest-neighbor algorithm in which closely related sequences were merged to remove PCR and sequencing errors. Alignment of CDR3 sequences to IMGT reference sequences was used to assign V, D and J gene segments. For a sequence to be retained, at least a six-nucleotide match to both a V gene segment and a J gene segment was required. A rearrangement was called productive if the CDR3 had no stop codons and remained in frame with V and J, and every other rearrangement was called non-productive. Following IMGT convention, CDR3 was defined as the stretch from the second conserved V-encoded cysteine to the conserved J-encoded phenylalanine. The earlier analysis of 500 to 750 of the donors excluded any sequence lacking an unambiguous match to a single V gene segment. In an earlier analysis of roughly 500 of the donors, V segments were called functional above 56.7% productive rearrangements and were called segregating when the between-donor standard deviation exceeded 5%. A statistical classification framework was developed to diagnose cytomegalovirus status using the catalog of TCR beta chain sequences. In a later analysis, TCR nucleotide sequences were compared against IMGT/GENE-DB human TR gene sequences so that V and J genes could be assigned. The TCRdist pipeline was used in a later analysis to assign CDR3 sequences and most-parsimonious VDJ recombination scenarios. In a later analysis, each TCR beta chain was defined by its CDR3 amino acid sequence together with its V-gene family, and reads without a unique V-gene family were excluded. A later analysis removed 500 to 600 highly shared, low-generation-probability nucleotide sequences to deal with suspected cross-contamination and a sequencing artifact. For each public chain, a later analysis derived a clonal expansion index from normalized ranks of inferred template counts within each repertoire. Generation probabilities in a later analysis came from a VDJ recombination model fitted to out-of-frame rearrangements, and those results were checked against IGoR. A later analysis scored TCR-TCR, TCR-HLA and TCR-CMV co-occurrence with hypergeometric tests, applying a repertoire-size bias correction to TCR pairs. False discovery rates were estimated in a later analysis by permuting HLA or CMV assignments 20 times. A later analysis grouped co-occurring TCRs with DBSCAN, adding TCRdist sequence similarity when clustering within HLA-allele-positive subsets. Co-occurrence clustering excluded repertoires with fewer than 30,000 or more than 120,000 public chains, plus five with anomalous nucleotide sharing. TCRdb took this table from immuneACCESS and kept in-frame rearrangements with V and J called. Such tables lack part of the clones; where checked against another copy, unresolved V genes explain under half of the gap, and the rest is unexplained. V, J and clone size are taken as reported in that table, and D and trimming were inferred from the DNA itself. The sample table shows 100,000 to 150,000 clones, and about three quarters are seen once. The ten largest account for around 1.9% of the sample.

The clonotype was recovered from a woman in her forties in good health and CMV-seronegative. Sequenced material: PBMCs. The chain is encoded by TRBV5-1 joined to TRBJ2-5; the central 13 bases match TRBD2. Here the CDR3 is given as CASNKLAGGPETQYF. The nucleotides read TGCGCCAGCAACAAACTAGCGGGGGGGCCGGAGACCCAGTACTTC.